Below are 2 T cell receptor beta chains sequenced from a single sample in a study of T-cell memory formation after mild COVID-19. In TCRdb, the 5' RACE reads were re-called with MiXCR into one record per CDR3 protein. The sample consists of hundreds of thousands of distinct CDR3 sequences, under 20% of them appearing once. Source material: PBMCs or a T cell subset sorted from them (not recorded which). Source of these receptors: an adult woman who had mild COVID-19 (a few samples of this study predate the infection). Cell type and time point are not known.

The genes are TRBV4-2 and TRBJ2-4, with TRBD2 matching 11 bases. V shed 0 bases and J 0 bases; nucleotides not matched to a gene: 4. There are 18 residues in the CDR3. Germline V gene data show CDR1 as LGHNA and CDR2 as YNFKEQ. For the CDR3, the DNA is TGTGCCAGCAGCCAAGACCGGGGACTAGCGGTAGCCAAAAACATTCAGTACTTC. Translating it yields CASSQDRGLAVAKNIQYF.

The gene calls are TRBV10-3 and TRBJ1-4; D perhaps matches TRBD1 (5 bases). Germline-derived CDR1 and CDR2 are ENHRY and SYGVKD. CDR3 size: 16 residues. Deletions cut 2 bases from V and 0 bases from J, with 10 bases between. The CDR3 reads CAISEVDRATNEKLFF. DNA for the CDR3: TGTGCCATCAGTGAGGTAGACAGAGCAACTAATGAAAAACTGTTTTTT.